This T cell receptor (beta chain) stems from a study of T cell repertoires and HLA-DP antigens. The ends were cut back, 4 bases at V and 7 bases at J, with 16 bases in the middle. CDR1 is MNHNS and CDR2 is SASEGT in the germline V gene. This CDR3 has 14 amino acids. A remark on this clone: Its target is not known.

Primers targeted 54 TRBV and 13 TRBJ segments. TCRdb's copy holds only in-frame clones and misses some; the assay was immunoSEQ multiplex PCR. The sample shows around 110,000 clones, almost 95% of them seen only once. Specimen: CD4+ T cells from PBMCs. The sequence came from a woman between 18 and 30 years old in good health and CMV-seronegative. This chain links TRBV6-1 with TRBJ2-5; no firm D call. The CDR3 DNA sequence: TGTGCCAGCAGTGGGGGATCCCCCTCAGGGACCCAGTACTTC. Translation: CASSGGSPSGTQYF.